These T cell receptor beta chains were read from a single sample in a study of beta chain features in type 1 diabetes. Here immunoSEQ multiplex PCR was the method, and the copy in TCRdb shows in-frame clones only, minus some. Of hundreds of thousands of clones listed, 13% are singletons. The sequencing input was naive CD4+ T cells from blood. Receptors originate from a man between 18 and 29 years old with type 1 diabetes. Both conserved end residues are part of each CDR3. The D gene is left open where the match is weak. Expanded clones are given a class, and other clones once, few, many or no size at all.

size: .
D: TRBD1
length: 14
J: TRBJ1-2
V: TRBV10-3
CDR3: CAISQGAPQYGYTF
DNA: TGTGCCATCTCGCAGGGGGCGCCTCAATATGGCTACACCTTC

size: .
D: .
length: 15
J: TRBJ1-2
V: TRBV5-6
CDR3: CASSLVGPTNYGYTF
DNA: TGTGCCAGCAGCTTGGTTGGCCCGACTAACTATGGCTACACCTTC

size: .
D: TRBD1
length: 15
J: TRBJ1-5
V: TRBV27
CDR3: CASSLNRGGNQPQHF
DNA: TGTGCCAGCAGTTTAAACAGGGGAGGCAATCAGCCCCAGCATTTT

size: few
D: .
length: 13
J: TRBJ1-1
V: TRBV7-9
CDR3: CASSLGTNTEAFF
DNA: TGTGCCAGCAGCTTAGGGACGAACACTGAAGCTTTCTTT

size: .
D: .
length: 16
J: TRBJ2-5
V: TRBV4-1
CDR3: CASSQEGARLGETQYF
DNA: TGCGCCAGCAGCCAAGAGGGCGCTAGGCTAGGAGAGACCCAGTACTTC

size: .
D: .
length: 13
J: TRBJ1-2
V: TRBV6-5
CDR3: CASAPRGNYGYTF
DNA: TGTGCCAGCGCCCCCCGAGGAAACTATGGCTACACCTTC

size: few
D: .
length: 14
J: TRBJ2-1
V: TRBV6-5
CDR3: CASTINGGLDEQFF
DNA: TGTGCCAGCACCATTAACGGGGGTTTGGATGAGCAGTTCTTC

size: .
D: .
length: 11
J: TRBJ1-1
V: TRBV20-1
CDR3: CSAPGWTEAFF
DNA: TGCAGTGCCCCCGGGTGGACTGAAGCTTTCTTT

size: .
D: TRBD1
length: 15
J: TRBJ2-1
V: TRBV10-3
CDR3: CAISDTGQVGNEQFF
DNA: TGTGCCATCAGTGATACCGGACAGGTCGGGAATGAGCAGTTCTTC

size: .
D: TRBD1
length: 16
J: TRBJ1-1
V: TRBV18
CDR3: CASSQLIQGPGTEAFF
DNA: TGTGCCAGCTCACAACTAATACAGGGGCCAGGAACTGAAGCTTTCTTT

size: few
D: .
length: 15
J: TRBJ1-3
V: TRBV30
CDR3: CAWSVTGHSGNTIYF
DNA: TGTGCCTGGAGTGTAACAGGCCACTCTGGAAACACCATATATTTT

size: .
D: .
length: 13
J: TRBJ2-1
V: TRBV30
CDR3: CAWSVGAYNEQFF
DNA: TGTGCCTGGAGTGTAGGGGCGTACAATGAGCAGTTCTTC

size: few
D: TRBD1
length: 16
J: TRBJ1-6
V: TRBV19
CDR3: CASSRMKQGKDSPLHF
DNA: TGTGCCAGTAGTCGGATGAAACAGGGGAAGGATTCACCCCTCCACTTT

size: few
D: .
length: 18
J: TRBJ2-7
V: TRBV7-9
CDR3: CASSLGGFRTTVRNEQYF
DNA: TGTGCCAGCAGCTTAGGAGGGTTTAGGACGACAGTTCGCAACGAGCAGTACTTC

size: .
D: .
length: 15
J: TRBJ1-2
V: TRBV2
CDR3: CASIKGPPLNYGYTF
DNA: TGTGCCAGCATTAAGGGACCGCCACTTAACTATGGCTACACCTTC

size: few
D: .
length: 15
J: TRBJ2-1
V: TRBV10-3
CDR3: CAISPRGNSYNEQFF
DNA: TGTGCCATCAGTCCTAGGGGTAACTCCTACAATGAGCAGTTCTTC

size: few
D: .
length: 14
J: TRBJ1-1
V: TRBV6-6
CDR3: CASSYSTVNTEAFF
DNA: TGTGCCAGCAGTTACTCGACGGTTAACACTGAAGCTTTCTTT

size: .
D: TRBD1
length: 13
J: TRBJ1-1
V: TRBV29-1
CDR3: CSVGQGGNTEAFF
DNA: TGCAGCGTCGGGCAGGGGGGGAACACTGAAGCTTTCTTT

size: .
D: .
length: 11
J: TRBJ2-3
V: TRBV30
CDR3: CAWSLSDTQYF
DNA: TGTGCCTGGAGTTTGTCAGATACGCAGTATTTT

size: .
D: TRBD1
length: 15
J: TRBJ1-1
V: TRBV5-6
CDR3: CASSPPTGANTEAFF
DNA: TGTGCCAGCAGCCCGCCGACAGGGGCGAACACTGAAGCTTTCTTT

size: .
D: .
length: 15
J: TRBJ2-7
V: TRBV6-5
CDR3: CASSYGSGGALLWYF
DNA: TGTGCCAGCAGTTACGGATCAGGAGGGGCCCTCCTATGGTACTTC

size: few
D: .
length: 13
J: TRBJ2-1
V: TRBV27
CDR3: CASSYEGRSAQFF
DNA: TGTGCCAGCAGTTATGAGGGGAGATCGGCGCAGTTCTTC

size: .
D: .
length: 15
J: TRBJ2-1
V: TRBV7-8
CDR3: CASSLAAGIPNEQFF
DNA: TGTGCCAGCAGCTTAGCGGCGGGGATCCCCAATGAGCAGTTCTTC

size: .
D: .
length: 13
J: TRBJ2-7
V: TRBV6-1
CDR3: CASSERVIDEQYF
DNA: TGTGCCAGCAGTGAAAGGGTCATAGACGAGCAGTACTTC

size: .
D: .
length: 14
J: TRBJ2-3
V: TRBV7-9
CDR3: CASSFPGTRDTQYF
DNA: TGTGCCAGCAGCTTCCCAGGGACAAGAGATACGCAGTATTTT

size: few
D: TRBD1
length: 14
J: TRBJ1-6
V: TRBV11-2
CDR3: CASIAGQGRSPLHF
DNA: TGTGCCAGCATCGCGGGACAGGGAAGGTCACCCCTCCACTTT

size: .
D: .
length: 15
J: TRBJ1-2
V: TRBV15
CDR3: CATSQARGADYGYTF
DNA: TGTGCCACCAGCCAGGCTAGGGGCGCGGACTATGGCTACACCTTC

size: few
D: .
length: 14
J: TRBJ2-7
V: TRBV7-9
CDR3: CASSLSGLDDEQYF
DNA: TGTGCCAGCAGCTTAAGCGGGTTAGACGACGAGCAGTACTTC

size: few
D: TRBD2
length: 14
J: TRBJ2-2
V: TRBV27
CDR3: CASTPSGVTGELFF
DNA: TGTGCCAGCACCCCTAGCGGGGTGACCGGGGAGCTGTTTTTT

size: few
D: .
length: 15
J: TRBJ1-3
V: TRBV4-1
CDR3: CASSPEQWSGNTIYF
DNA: TGCGCCAGCAGCCCCGAACAGTGGTCTGGAAACACCATATATTTT

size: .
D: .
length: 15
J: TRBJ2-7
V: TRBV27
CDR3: CASSPYNRAPYEQYF
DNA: TGTGCCAGCAGTCCTTACAACAGGGCCCCCTACGAGCAGTACTTC

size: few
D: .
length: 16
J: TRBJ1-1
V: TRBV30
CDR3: CAWSSGRLRLNTEAFF
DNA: TGTGCCTGGAGTTCCGGCCGACTTAGGCTGAACACTGAAGCTTTCTTT

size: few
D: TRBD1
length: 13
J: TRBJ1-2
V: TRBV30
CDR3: CAWSEQGLGGYTF
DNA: TGTGCCTGGAGTGAACAGGGGTTGGGTGGCTACACCTTC

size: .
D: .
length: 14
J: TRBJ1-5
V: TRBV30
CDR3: CAWTPGGDNQPQHF
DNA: TGTGCCTGGACCCCGGGCGGGGACAATCAGCCCCAGCATTTT

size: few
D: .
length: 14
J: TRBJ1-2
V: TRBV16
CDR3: CASSQSNSNYGYTF
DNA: TGTGCCAGCAGCCAATCAAACAGTAACTATGGCTACACCTTC

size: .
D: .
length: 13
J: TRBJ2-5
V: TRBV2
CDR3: CASSVGPQETQYF
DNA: TGTGCCAGCAGTGTGGGCCCTCAAGAGACCCAGTACTTC

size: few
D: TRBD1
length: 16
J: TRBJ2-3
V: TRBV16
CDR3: CASSLLTGANTDTQYF
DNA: TGTGCCAGCAGCCTCCTGACAGGGGCAAACACAGATACGCAGTATTTT

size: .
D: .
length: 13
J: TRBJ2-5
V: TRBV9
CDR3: CASSVDSRETQYF
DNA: TGTGCCAGCAGCGTGGACAGCAGAGAGACCCAGTACTTC

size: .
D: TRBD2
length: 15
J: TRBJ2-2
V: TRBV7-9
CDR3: CASSPPGGYNGELFF
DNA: TGTGCCAGCAGCCCCCCGGGGGGATACAACGGGGAGCTGTTTTTT